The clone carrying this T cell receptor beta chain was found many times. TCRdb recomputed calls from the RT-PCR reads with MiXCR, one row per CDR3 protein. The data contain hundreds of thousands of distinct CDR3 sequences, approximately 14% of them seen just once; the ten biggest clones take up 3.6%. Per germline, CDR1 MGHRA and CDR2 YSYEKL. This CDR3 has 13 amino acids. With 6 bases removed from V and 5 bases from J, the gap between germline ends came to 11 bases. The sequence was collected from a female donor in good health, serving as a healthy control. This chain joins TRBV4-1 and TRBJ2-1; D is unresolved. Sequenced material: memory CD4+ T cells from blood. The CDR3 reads CASSIGRNNEQFF. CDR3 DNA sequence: TGCGCCAGCAGTATCGGACGGAACAATGAGCAGTTCTTC.